Presented here are 28 T cell receptor beta chains from one specimen sequenced in a study of HIV-infected patients and healthy controls. Alpha and beta constant-region primers primed reverse transcription of approximately 0.55 ug RNA. Each of the alpha and beta chains got its own library through chain-specific third strand synthesis with indices. TCRdb independently ran MiXCR on the 5' RACE reads; one entry per CDR3 protein. The table includes more than 4,000 distinct CDR3 sequences, 20% to 25% detected once. Roughly three months, about 14 weeks, into antiretroviral therapy, follow-up blood was collected. No cell fractionation was done, so the repertoire covers all unsorted peripheral blood T cells. The sequencing here drew on blood, taken during antiretroviral therapy. These receptors were collected from an adult with HIV infection.

In this sample, this clonotype turned up many times. The rearrangement uses TRBV20-1 and TRBJ2-1; 10 bases agree with TRBD2. Losses at the gene ends were 3 bases for V and 5 bases for J; bases not matched to a gene: 7. The length of the CDR3 is 15 residues. CDR1 is DFQATT and CDR2 is SNEGSKA in the germline V gene (reference sequence). The CDR3 DNA follows: TGCAGTGCTAGGGAGTTAGCGGGGGGCCACAATGAGCAGTTCTTC. Its protein is CSARELAGGHNEQFF.

V gene TRBV4-1 combines with J gene TRBJ2-6; unclear D gene. V gave up 4 bases and J gave up 0 bases, with 10 bases separating them. The CDR3 loop spans 16 amino acids. Germline CDR1 reads MGHRA; CDR2 reads YSYEKL. This chain's CDR3 is CASSLFWPSGANVLTF. In DNA form, the CDR3 reads TGCGCCAGCAGCCTATTCTGGCCCTCTGGGGCCAACGTCCTGACTTTC.

This clonotype is termed large. The chain couples TRBV6-6 to TRBJ1-2, with TRBD1 as a possible D gene (5 bases). Germline CDR1 and CDR2: MNHNY and SVGAGI (reference sequence). Trimming took 1 base from V and 4 from J, leaving 10 bases between them. CDR3 length: 14 amino acids. The CDR3 DNA reads TGTGCCAGCAGTTACTTACAGGTTTCCTATGGCTACACCTTC. This encodes CASSYLQVSYGYTF.

This clonotype was counted a few times. A much more abundant neighbour one base away suggests this may be a read error. The V call is TRBV29-1, the J call TRBJ2-7; the D gene could be TRBD1 or TRBD2 (5 bases each). V lost 2 bases to trimming and J lost 2 bases, with 13 bases between them. This CDR3 spans 14 amino acids. The germline gives CDR1 SQVTM, CDR2 ANQGSEA. CDR3 sequence: CSVEWDGATYEQYF. The CDR3 nucleotides read TGCAGCGTTGAATGGGACGGGGCAACCTACGAGCAGTACTTC.

This clonotype was seen a handful of times. This sequence joins TRBV18 and TRBJ1-6; tentative D call: TRBD1 (6 bases). This CDR3 has 15 residues. Germline-derived CDR1 and CDR2 are KGHSH and LQKENI. Trimming removed 4 bases from V and 8 bases from J, with 15 bases in between. CDR3 bases: TGTGCCAGCTCACAGCTACAGGGCTGGGATTCACCCCTCCACTTT. Its protein is CASSQLQGWDSPLHF.

This clonotype rates as medium-sized (0.01 to 0.1%). This chain joins TRBV29-1 and TRBJ2-7; 9 bases fit TRBD2. CDR3 size: 14 residues. Germline values: CDR1 SQVTM, CDR2 ANQGSEA. Germline trimming cut 7 bases from V and 6 bases from J; bases unmatched to any gene: 13. The CDR3 DNA reads as TGCAGCGCCACTGGCGGGGGGGCTTTTTTCGAGCAGTACTTC. Translating it yields CSATGGGAFFEQYF.

A remark on this clonotype: This may come from a read error, since a much larger clone is one base off. The chain recombines TRBV12-3 or TRBV12-4 with TRBJ1-1, with D perhaps TRBD1 (5 bases). The CDR3 is made up of 12 amino acids. This chain's CDR3 is CDSSRGGTEAFF. The CDR3 DNA is TGTGACAGTTCGAGGGGTGGCACTGAAGCTTTCTTT.

The chain carries TRBV5-1 and TRBJ1-4; D unresolved. This CDR3 is built from 14 residues. The germline V and J ends were trimmed by 4 bases and 4 bases, with 11 bases remaining between them. CDR1 and CDR2 (germline): SGHRS, YFSETQ. In DNA, the CDR3 is TGCGCCAGCAGCGGGGTTTCGGGTAATGAAAAACTGTTTTTT. As protein: CASSGVSGNEKLFF. Using reference TRBV5-1 and TRBJ1-4 for the parts outside the CDR3, the full variable domain is KAGVTQTPRYLIKTRGQQVTLSCSPISGHRSVSWYQQTPGQGLQFLFEYFSETQRNKGNFPGRFSGRQFSNSRSEMNVSTLELGDSALYLCASSGVSGNEKLFFGSGTQLSVL.

This clonotype came up a few times. This chain uses TRBV3-1 with TRBJ1-4; 12 bases line up with TRBD1. Germline V gene lookup returns CDR1 LGHDT and CDR2 YNNKEL (reference sequence). The CDR3 is made up of 19 amino acids. V lost 4 bases to trimming and J lost 3 bases; unmatched junction nucleotides: 12. The CDR3, as DNA: TGTGCCAGCAGCCCTCGGGACAGGGGGCGCATAACTCCTAATGAAAAACTGTTTTTT. Its protein product is CASSPRDRGRITPNEKLFF.

This clonotype is labeled medium-sized (0.01 to 0.1%). The V call is TRBV29-1, the J call TRBJ1-2; D is unresolved. Germline CDR1 is SQVTM and CDR2 is ANQGSEA. Trimming cost V 2 bases and J 8 bases, with 15 bases left between them. This CDR3 is 13 amino acids long. For the CDR3, the DNA is TGCAGCGTTGAATCCGGGAAGACGGCGGGCTACACCTTC. Residues: CSVESGKTAGYTF.

The table lists this clonotype with many counts. The CDR3 coding sequence is TGTGCCAGTAGTATTCCAGGCAATCAGCCCCAGCATTTT. Translated, it gives CASSIPGNQPQHF. The genes are TRBV19 and TRBJ1-5; D remains ambiguous. Germline CDR1 LNHDA, CDR2 SQIVND (reference sequence). This CDR3 region has 13 residues. V lost 3 bases and J lost 2, with 5 bases in between.

With respect to this clonotype: This may come from a read error, since a much larger clone is one base off. This rearrangement joins TRBV21-1 to TRBJ2-1; TRBD2 reflects the table's D call only, with no check against the DNA. TRBV21-1 is annotated as a pseudogene. CDR3 length: 18 residues. CDR3 DNA: TGTGCCAGCAGCAAAGCGCCCATAGCGGGGGGGTCCCACAATGAGCAGTTCTTC. It specifies CASSKAPIAGGSHNEQFF.

This clonotype was seen many times. The chain employs TRBV7-3 and TRBJ1-1; D not certain. There are 14 residues in the CDR3. Per germline, CDR1 SGHTA and CDR2 FQGTGA. Trimming took 0 bases from V and 5 from J, leaving 10 bases between them. For the CDR3, the DNA is TGTGCCAGCAGCTTAACGGCAGACGGAACTGAAGCTTTCTTT. It translates to CASSLTADGTEAFF.

Comment on this clonotype: It may be a read error: a sequence one base away is much more abundant. The chain carries TRBV7-9 and TRBJ2-7; D is uncertain. Germline V lookup: CDR1 SEHNR, CDR2 FQNEAQ (reference sequence). This CDR3 comprises 12 residues. The CDR3 reads CASSSSRYEKYF. CDR3 sequence (DNA): TGTGCCAGCAGCTCTTCTCGGTACGAGAAGTACTTC.

This clonotype is medium-sized. This chain connects TRBV6-5 to TRBJ2-4; 11 nucleotides match TRBD1. The junction had 3 bases not matched to a gene; V was cut back by 2 bases and J by 3 bases. Germline V gene data show CDR1 as MNHEY and CDR2 as SVGAGI. This CDR3 is 16 amino acids long. CDR3 loop: CASSYGTGGNKNIQYF. The CDR3 DNA reads TGTGCCAGCAGTTACGGGACAGGGGGAAACAAAAACATTCAGTACTTC.

With respect to this clonotype: With a much larger clone just one base away, this may be a read error. The rearrangement uses TRBV20-1 and TRBJ2-3, with D hard to call. CDR3 size: 13 residues. Germline lookup yields CDR1 DFQATT and CDR2 SNEGSKA (reference sequence). V lost 6 bases and J 3 bases, leaving 13 bases between the germline ends. The CDR3 coding sequence is TGCAGTGCCCAGTGGGCTTGGACAGATACGCAGTATTTT. As protein: CSAQWAWTDTQYF.

The chain uses TRBV7-2 and TRBJ1-1; weak D call: TRBD1 (6 bases). V lost 2 bases and J lost 3, with 13 bases in between. Germline CDR1 reads SGHTA; CDR2 reads FQGNSA. The CDR3 length is 15 residues. The CDR3 here is CASSLNPGADTEAFF. Here the CDR3 DNA reads TGTGCCAGCAGCTTAAATCCGGGGGCAGACACTGAAGCTTTCTTT. The entire variable domain, with the rest obtained from reference TRBV7-2 and TRBJ1-1, is as follows: GAGVSQSPSNKVTEKGKDVELRCDPISGHTALYWYRQSLGQGLEFLIYFQGNSAPDKSGLPSDRFSAERTGGSVSTLTIQRTQQEDSAVYLCASSLNPGADTEAFFGQGTRLTVV.

The rearrangement uses TRBV27 and TRBJ1-5; D gene ambiguous. Germline V gene sequence: CDR1 MNHEY, CDR2 SMNVEV (reference sequence). CDR3 length: 14 amino acids. Between the trimmed V and J ends, which lost 0 bases and 4 bases, there was a span of 7 bases. The CDR3 bases are TGTGCCAGCAGTTTATCGACGGGGAATCAGCCCCAGCATTTT. Translated, it gives CASSLSTGNQPQHF.

This clonotype ranks as medium-sized. The V call is TRBV7-6, the J call TRBJ1-1; tentatively, D is TRBD1 (6 bases). The germline V gene has CDR1 SGHVS and CDR2 FNYEAQ. Trimming pared 0 bases from V and 0 bases from J, leaving 11 bases between. The CDR3 totals 16 residues. CDR3 region: CASSLASDSMNTEAFF. The CDR3 nucleotides read TGTGCCAGCAGCTTAGCTTCGGACAGCATGAACACTGAAGCTTTCTTT.

The rearrangement joins TRBV27 to TRBJ2-3; a weak D match, TRBD2 (6 bases). Trimming left V 0 bases short and J 3 bases short, with 10 bases between. This CDR3 is 15 amino acids long. Germline V gene sequence: CDR1 MNHEY, CDR2 SMNVEV (reference sequence). The CDR3 protein is CASSLSGGTTDTQYF. The CDR3 DNA reads as TGTGCCAGCAGTTTATCGGGGGGAACTACAGATACGCAGTATTTT.

For this clonotype: A single base separates this from a much larger clone, so it may be a read error. The rearrangement joins TRBV7-2 to TRBJ2-5; no clear D gene. The V gene lost 4 bases and the J gene lost 5 bases, with 11 bases spanning the gap. The CDR3 extends over 13 amino acids. Germline CDR1 SGHTA, CDR2 FQGNSA. The CDR3 reads CASSYLMMETQYF. The CDR3 bases are TGTGCCAGCAGCTACCTAATGATGGAGACCCAGTACTTC.

The chain links TRBV10-3 to TRBJ2-3; 10 nucleotides line up with TRBD1. This CDR3 has 16 amino acids. The J segment lost 6 bases and the V segment lost 2 bases, leaving 8 bases of the junction unmatched. CDR1 is ENHRY and CDR2 is SYGVKD in the germline V gene. The CDR3 protein is CAISETGQGSLDTQYF. Here the CDR3 DNA reads TGTGCCATCAGTGAGACGGGACAGGGGTCTTTGGATACGCAGTATTTT.

Points on this clonotype: A read error may produce the germline difference seen at one junction end. V and J are TRBV6-2 or TRBV6-3 and TRBJ2-1; 13 bases are a match to TRBD2. The germline gives CDR1 MNHEY, CDR2 SVGEGT. The length of the CDR3 is 15 residues. CDR3 DNA sequence: TGTGCCAGCACTGAACTAGCGGGGGGGCCGAGTGAGAAGTTCTTC. Its translation is CASTELAGGPSEKFF.

The J gene is TRBJ1-2, the V gene TRBV10-3, with 7 bases identical to TRBD1. The V gene end was trimmed by 6 bases and the J gene end by 9 bases; junction bases not matched to a gene: 7. CDR3 length: 12 residues. Germline assignment: CDR1 ENHRY and CDR2 SYGVKD. The CDR3 is CAIRPGGKSYTF. Written as DNA, the CDR3 is TGTGCCATCAGGCCAGGGGGAAAAAGCTACACCTTC.

This clonotype was recorded once. A much larger clone differs by one base, so this may be a read error. The V and J genes are TRBV4-1 and TRBJ1-2; D gene ambiguous. The CDR3 has 13 residues. In germline, CDR1 is MGHRA, CDR2 YSYEKL. The DNA of the CDR3 is TGCGCCAGCATCCAAGATTTTGGCGTAACAACCAACTTC. This encodes CASIQDFGVTTNF.

This clonotype has a count of ten or more. The chain combines TRBV7-2 with TRBJ1-6, with D possibly matching TRBD1 (5 bases). The V end was cut by 1 base, the J end by 5 bases, with 9 bases between. Germline lookup yields CDR1 SGHTA and CDR2 FQGNSA. This CDR3 is 15 amino acids long. The CDR3 sequence: CASSLGLTDNSPLHF. CDR3 DNA: TGTGCCAGCAGCTTAGGGCTGACAGATAATTCACCCCTCCACTTT.

This clonotype is labeled medium-sized. This sequence joins TRBV7-2 and TRBJ2-1; D not resolved. The ends were cut back, 1 base at V and 0 bases at J, with 4 bases in the middle. Germline V gene sequence: CDR1 SGHTA, CDR2 FQGNSA. The CDR3 sequence is 14 residues long. The CDR3 protein is CASSLGGSYNEQFF. CDR3 nucleotide sequence: TGTGCCAGCAGCTTAGGAGGCTCCTACAATGAGCAGTTCTTC.

This clonotype rates as medium-sized. The chain employs TRBV7-2 and TRBJ2-2; 8 nucleotides match TRBD1. The CDR3 has 16 amino acids. Germline V gene lookup returns CDR1 SGHTA and CDR2 FQGNSA. Trimming took 0 bases from V and 4 from J; bases not matched to a gene: 4. This chain's CDR3 is CASSLAQGAGTGELFF. The CDR3 nucleotides read TGTGCCAGCAGCTTAGCGCAGGGGGCGGGCACCGGGGAGCTGTTTTTT.